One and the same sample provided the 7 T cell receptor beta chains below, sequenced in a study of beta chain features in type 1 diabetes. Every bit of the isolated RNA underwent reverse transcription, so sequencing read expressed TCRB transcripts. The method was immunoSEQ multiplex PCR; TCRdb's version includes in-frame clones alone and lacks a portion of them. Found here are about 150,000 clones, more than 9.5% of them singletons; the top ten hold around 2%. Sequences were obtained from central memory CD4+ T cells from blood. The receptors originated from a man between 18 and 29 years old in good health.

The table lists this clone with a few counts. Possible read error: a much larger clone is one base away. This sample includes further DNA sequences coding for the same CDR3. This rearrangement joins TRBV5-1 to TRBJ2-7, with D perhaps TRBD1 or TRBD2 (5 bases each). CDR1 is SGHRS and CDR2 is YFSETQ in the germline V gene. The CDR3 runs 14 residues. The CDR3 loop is CASSLRGLVYEQYF. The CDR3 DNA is TGTGCCAGCAGCTTGAGGGGCCTCGTCTACGAGCAGTACTTC.

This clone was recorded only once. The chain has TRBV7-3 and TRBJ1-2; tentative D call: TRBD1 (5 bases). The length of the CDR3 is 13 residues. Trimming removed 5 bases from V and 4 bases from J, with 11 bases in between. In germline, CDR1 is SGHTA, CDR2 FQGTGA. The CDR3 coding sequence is TGTGCCAGCAGCCTGACAGATTTCTATGGCTACACCTTC. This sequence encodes CASSLTDFYGYTF.

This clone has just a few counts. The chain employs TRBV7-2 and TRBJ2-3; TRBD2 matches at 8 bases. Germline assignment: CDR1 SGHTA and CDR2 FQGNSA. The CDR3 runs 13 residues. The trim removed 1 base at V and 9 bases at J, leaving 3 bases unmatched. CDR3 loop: CASSLERGSTQYF. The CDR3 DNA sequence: TGTGCCAGCAGCTTAGAGCGGGGGAGCACGCAGTATTTT.

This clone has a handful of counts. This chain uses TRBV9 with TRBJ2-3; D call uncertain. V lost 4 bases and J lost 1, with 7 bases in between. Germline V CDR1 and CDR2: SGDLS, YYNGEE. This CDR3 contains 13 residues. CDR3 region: CASSPTGTDTQYF. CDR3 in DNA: TGTGCCAGCAGCCCGACCGGCACAGATACGCAGTATTTT.

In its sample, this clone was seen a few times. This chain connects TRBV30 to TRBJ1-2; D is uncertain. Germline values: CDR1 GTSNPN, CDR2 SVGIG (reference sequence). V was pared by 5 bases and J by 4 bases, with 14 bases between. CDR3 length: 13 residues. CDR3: CAWRTRGTYGYTF. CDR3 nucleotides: TGTGCCTGGCGGACCCGGGGTACCTATGGCTACACCTTC.

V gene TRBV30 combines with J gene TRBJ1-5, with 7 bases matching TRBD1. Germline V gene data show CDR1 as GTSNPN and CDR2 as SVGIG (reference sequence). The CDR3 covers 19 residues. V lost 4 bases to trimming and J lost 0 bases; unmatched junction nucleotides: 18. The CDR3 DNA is TGTGCCTGGACTACAGGGTGGACAGGAACTATCAATAGCAATCAGCCCCAGCATTTT. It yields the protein CAWTTGWTGTINSNQPQHF.

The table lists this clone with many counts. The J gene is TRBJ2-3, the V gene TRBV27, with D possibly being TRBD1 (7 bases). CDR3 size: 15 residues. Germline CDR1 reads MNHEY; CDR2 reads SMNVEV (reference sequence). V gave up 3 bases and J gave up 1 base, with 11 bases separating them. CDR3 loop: CASSFQGGGTDTQYF. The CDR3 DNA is TGTGCCAGCAGTTTCCAGGGGGGAGGCACAGATACGCAGTATTTT.